Shown below are 13 T cell receptor beta chains from a single sample sequenced in a study of blood T cell repertoires in COVID-19 (dated by TCRdb to the early 2020s). The protocol used for the library was the immunoSEQ multiplex PCR assay. Imported from immuneACCESS, the table was reduced by TCRdb to in-frame sequences with V and J called. These copies leave out some clones; in studies compared against another copy, an unresolved V gene accounts for under half, and the cause of the remainder is not known. The sample data list around 250,000 clones, and 84% of these were observed just once. Less than 2% of the sample lies in the top ten. The sample comprised peripheral blood. The receptors originated from a woman aged 40-49 years who had recovered from COVID-19.

This rearrangement joins TRBV7-8 to TRBJ2-3; D might be TRBD2 (6 bases). The CDR3 extends over 15 amino acids. V was trimmed by 1 base and J by 6 bases, leaving 14 bases between them. Germline V lookup: CDR1 SGHVS, CDR2 FQNEAQ. The CDR3 sequence is CASSLELAAFDTQYF. In DNA, the CDR3 is TGTGCCAGCAGCTTAGAATTAGCGGCATTTGATACGCAGTATTTT.

This clone was found a few times. The chain combines TRBV28 with TRBJ1-6, with TRBD1 matching over 10 bases. CDR1 and CDR2 from the germline V gene are MDHEN and SYDVKM. The CDR3 sequence is 15 residues long. V lost 4 bases to trimming and J lost 10 bases; unmatched junction nucleotides: 7. CDR3 loop: CASSSPGQGSSPLHF. The CDR3 DNA is TGTGCCAGCAGTTCCCCGGGACAGGGGAGCTCACCCCTCCACTTT.

The count of this clone is one. This sequence joins TRBV9 and TRBJ1-2, with D possibly being TRBD1 (5 bases). The CDR3 sequence is 12 residues long. V lost 0 bases to trimming and J lost 8 bases, with 8 bases between them. CDR1 and CDR2 (germline): SGDLS, YYNGEE. The CDR3 DNA is TGTGCCAGCAGCGTAGCTGGGGCGGGCTACACCTTC. Its translation is CASSVAGAGYTF.

The V gene is TRBV9, the J gene TRBJ1-1, with 8 bases that match TRBD1. The trim removed 4 bases at V and 4 bases at J, leaving 6 bases unmatched. Germline V CDR1 and CDR2: SGDLS, YYNGEE. CDR3 length equals 14 residues. The CDR3 here is CASSPQGAFTEAFF. CDR3 DNA sequence: TGTGCCAGCAGCCCTCAGGGGGCATTCACTGAAGCTTTCTTT. The full variable domain, in which reference TRBV9 and TRBJ1-1 provide the parts outside the CDR3, is DSGVTQTPKHLITATGQRVTLRCSPRSGDLSVYWYQQSLDQGLQFLIQYYNGEERAKGNILERFSAQQFPDLHSELNLSSLELGDSALYFCASSPQGAFTEAFFGQGTRLTVV.

In its sample, this clone was seen many times. CDR3 in DNA: TGTGCCAGCAGCCAAGGGACTAGCGGGGGAAGGAATACGCAGTATTTT. Its protein is CASSQGTSGGRNTQYF. The chain combines TRBV3-1 (or the pseudogene TRBV3-2) with TRBJ2-3, with TRBD2 matching over 13 bases. From germline, CDR1 is LGHDT and CDR2 YNNKEL (reference sequence). V trimming: 1 base; J trimming: 7 bases; junction bases outside the gene matches: 5. The CDR3 is 16 residues long.

The chain's CDR3 is CSVQFNEKLFF. The CDR3 coding sequence is TGCAGTGTCCAGTTTAATGAAAAACTGTTTTTT. The chain uses TRBV20-1 and TRBJ1-4; D is uncertain. Per the germline V gene, CDR1 is DFQATT and CDR2 is SNEGSKA (reference sequence). The CDR3 length is 11 residues. V was clipped by 7 bases and J by 4 bases, with 7 bases between them.

The gene calls are TRBV5-4 and TRBJ2-3; the match to TRBD2 covers 7 bases. This CDR3 spans 16 amino acids. J lost 3 bases, V lost 1 base, and 8 bases had no gene match. In germline, CDR1 is SGHNT, CDR2 YYREEE (reference sequence). CDR3 loop: CASSLTPGRVTDTQYF. The CDR3 nucleotides are TGTGCCAGCAGCTTGACGCCAGGGAGGGTTACAGATACGCAGTATTTT.

CDR3 sequence: CASSLAPGERYGYTF. The DNA for the CDR3 is TGTGCCAGCAGCTTAGCTCCGGGAGAGAGATATGGCTACACCTTC. The rearrangement uses TRBV7-2 and TRBJ1-2; D gene uncertain. Germline V gene lookup returns CDR1 SGHTA and CDR2 FQGNSA. The CDR3 is made up of 15 amino acids. Trimming left V 0 bases short and J 5 bases short, with 13 bases between. Supplemented by reference TRBV7-2 and TRBJ1-2, the full variable domain reads GAGVSQSPSNKVTEKGKDVELRCDPISGHTALYWYRQSLGQGLEFLIYFQGNSAPDKSGLPSDRFSAERTGGSVSTLTIQRTQQEDSAVYLCASSLAPGERYGYTFGSGTRLTVV.

J is TRBJ2-2 and V is TRBV9; D might be TRBD2 (5 bases). V lost 0 bases to trimming and J lost 0 bases, with 6 bases between them. This CDR3 contains 15 residues. CDR1 SGDLS and CDR2 YYNGEE come from the germline V gene. The CDR3 here is CASSVAGTNTGELFF. CDR3 DNA: TGTGCCAGCAGCGTAGCCGGGACGAACACCGGGGAGCTGTTTTTT.

The V gene is TRBV24-1, the J gene TRBJ1-2, with D hard to call. Per germline, CDR1 KGHDR and CDR2 SFDVKD. There are 13 residues in the CDR3. V shed 11 bases and J shed 6 bases, with 18 bases lying between them. The CDR3 DNA sequence: TGTGCCATCTCTGGGAGGATCAAGGATGGCTACACCTTC. Its translation is CAISGRIKDGYTF.

The rearrangement links TRBV10-3 to TRBJ1-1; the D gene is possibly TRBD1 (6 bases). Germline-derived CDR1 and CDR2 are ENHRY and SYGVKD. The CDR3 consists of 17 residues. Trimming cost V 2 bases and J 6 bases, with 22 bases left between them. The CDR3 DNA reads TGTGCCATCAGTGAGCCGAAGCGGGGACAATCATTATCTGAAGCTTTCTTT. This sequence encodes CAISEPKRGQSLSEAFF.

V usage is TRBV5-4 and J usage is TRBJ2-1; TRBD2 might be the D (6 bases). This CDR3 has 16 residues. V was cut by 4 bases and J by 5 bases, with 19 bases left in between. Germline lookup yields CDR1 SGHNT and CDR2 YYREEE (reference sequence). CDR3 sequence: CASSLPLGGTNNEQFF. In nucleotides, the CDR3 is TGTGCCAGCAGCCTCCCCCTCGGGGGAACCAACAATGAGCAGTTCTTC.

The chain employs TRBV5-4 and TRBJ2-3; D is possibly TRBD2 (5 bases). V was trimmed by 4 bases and J by 4 bases, leaving 28 bases between them. Germline CDR1 and CDR2: SGHNT and YYREEE (reference sequence). This CDR3 is built from 19 residues. CDR3 nucleotide sequence: TGTGCCAGCAGCAAACGACTCTTTTACACGGCGGCAGCGGCAGATACGCAGTATTTT. Its translation: CASSKRLFYTAAAADTQYF.